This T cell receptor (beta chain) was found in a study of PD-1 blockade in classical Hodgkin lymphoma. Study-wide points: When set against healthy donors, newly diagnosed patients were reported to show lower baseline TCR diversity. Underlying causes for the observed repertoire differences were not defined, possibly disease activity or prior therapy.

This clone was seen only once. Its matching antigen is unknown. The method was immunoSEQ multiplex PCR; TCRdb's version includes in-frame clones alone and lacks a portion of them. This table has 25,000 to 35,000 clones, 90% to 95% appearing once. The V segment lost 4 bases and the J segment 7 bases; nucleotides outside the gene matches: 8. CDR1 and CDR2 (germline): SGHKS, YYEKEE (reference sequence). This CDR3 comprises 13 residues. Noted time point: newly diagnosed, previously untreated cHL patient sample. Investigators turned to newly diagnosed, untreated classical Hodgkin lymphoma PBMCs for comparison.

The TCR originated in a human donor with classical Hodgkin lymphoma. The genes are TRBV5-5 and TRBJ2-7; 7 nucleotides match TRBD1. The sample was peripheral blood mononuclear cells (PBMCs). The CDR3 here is CASSVMTGSEQYF. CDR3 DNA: TGTGCCAGCAGCGTGATGACAGGGTCTGAGCAGTACTTC.